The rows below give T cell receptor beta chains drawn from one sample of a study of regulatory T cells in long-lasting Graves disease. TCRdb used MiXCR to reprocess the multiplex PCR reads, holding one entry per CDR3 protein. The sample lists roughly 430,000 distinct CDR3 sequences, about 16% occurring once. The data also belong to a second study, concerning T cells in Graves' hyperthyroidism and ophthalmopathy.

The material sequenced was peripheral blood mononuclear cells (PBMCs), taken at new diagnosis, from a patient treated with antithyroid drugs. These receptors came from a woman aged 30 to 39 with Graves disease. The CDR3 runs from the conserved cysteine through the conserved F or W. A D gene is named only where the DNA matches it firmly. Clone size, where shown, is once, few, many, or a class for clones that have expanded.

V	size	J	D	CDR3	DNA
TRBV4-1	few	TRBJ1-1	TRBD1	CASSRWTGGGTEAFF	TGCGCCAGCAGCCGCTGGACAGGGGGCGGAACTGAAGCTTTCTTT
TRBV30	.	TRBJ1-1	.	CAWSTPQGSEAFF	TGTGCCTGGAGTACCCCCCAGGGGAGTGAAGCTTTCTTT
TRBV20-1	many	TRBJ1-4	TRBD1	CSARGTGEETNEKLFF	TGCAGTGCTAGAGGGACAGGGGAGGAAACTAATGAAAAACTGTTTTTT
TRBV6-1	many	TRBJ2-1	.	CASSPQGLANEQFF	TGTGCCAGCAGTCCTCAGGGACTTGCCAATGAGCAGTTCTTC
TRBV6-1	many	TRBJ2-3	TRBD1	CASSRTRPGTGGDTQYF	TGTGCCAGCAGCCGTACACGTCCCGGGACAGGGGGCGATACGCAGTATTTT
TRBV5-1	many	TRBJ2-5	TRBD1	CASSHPGQGALETQYF	TGCGCCAGCAGCCACCCGGGACAGGGGGCGCTTGAGACCCAGTACTTC
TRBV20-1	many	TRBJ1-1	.	CSAYDIVNTEAFF	TGCAGTGCTTACGACATAGTGAACACTGAAGCTTTCTTT
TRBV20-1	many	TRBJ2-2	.	CSARWTHLNTGELFF	TGCAGTGCTAGATGGACACACTTGAACACCGGGGAGCTGTTTTTT
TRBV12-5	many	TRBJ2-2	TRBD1	CASGRGQAGELFF	TGTGCTAGTGGTCGGGGACAGGCCGGGGAGCTGTTTTTT
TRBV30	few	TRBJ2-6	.	CAWSVWPQRAGANVLTF	TGTGCCTGGAGTGTATGGCCCCAGAGGGCTGGGGCCAACGTCCTGACTTTC
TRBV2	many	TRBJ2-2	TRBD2	CASSREVGELFF	TGTGCCAGCAGCCGGGAGGTCGGGGAGCTGTTTTTT
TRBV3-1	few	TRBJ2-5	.	CASSQGWEQQETQYF	TGTGCCAGCAGCCAAGGCTGGGAACAGCAAGAGACCCAGTACTTC
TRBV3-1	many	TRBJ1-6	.	CASSPWGAKWNSPLHF	TGTGCCAGCAGCCCCTGGGGGGCAAAGTGGAATTCACCCCTCCACTTT
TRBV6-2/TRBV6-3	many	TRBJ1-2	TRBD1	CASKNTGVYNYGYTF	TGTGCCAGCAAGAACACAGGGGTCTATAACTATGGCTACACCTTC
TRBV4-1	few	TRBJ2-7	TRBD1	CASSHSGQGYEQYF	TGCGCCAGCAGCCATTCTGGACAGGGCTACGAGCAGTACTTC
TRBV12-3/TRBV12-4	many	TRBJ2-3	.	CASRAESPAAQYF	TGTGCCAGCAGAGCCGAGAGCCCAGCCGCGCAGTATTTT
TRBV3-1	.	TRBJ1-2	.	CASSEPGWAYGYTF	TGTGCCAGCAGCGAACCAGGATGGGCCTATGGCTACACCTTC
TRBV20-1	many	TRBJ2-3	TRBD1	CSARAPIVDRVTDTQYF	TGCAGTGCTAGAGCCCCGATCGTTGACAGGGTTACAGATACGCAGTATTTT
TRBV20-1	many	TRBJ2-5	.	CSARVLLRIERGGETQYF	TGCAGTGCTAGAGTCTTGTTGCGAATCGAGAGGGGGGGAGAGACCCAGTACTTC
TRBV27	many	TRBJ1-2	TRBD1	CASSPGTGAYGYTF	TGTGCCAGCAGTCCCGGGACAGGGGCGTATGGCTACACCTTC
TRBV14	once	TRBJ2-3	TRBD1	CASSHRDRVTDTQYF	TGTGCCAGCAGCCACCGGGACAGGGTAACAGATACGCAGTATTTT
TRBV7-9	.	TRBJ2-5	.	CASSLSTGGMTQYF	TGTGCCAGCAGCTTATCTACTGGCGGGATGACCCAGTACTTC
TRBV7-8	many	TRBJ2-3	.	CASSLGDSLTQYF	TGTGCCAGCAGCTTAGGGGACTCGTTAACGCAGTATTTT
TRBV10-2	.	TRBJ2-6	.	CASGPRTGGANVLTF	TGCGCCAGCGGTCCCCGGACCGGTGGGGCCAACGTCCTGACTTTC
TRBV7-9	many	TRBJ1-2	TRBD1	CASSFYRDRSGGYTF	TGTGCCAGCAGCTTCTACCGGGACAGGTCAGGCGGCTACACCTTC